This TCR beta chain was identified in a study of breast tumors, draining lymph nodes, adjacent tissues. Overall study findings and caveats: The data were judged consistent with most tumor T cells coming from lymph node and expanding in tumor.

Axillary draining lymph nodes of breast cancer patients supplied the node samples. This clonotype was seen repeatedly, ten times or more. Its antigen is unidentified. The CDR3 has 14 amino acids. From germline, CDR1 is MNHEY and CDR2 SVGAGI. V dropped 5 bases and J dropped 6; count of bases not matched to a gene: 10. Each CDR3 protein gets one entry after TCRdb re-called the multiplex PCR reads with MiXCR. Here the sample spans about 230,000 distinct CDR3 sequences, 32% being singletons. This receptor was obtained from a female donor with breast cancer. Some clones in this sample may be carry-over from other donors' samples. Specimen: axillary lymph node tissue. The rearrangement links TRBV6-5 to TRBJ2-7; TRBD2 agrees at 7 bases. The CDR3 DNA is TGTGCCAGCAGTCACAAAGCGGGATGGGCCGAGCAGTACTTC. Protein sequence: CASSHKAGWAEQYF.